A single sample is the source of the 14 T cell receptor beta chains below, sequenced in a study of OX40 agonist ivuxolimab in advanced cancers. The repertoire was sequenced with immunoSEQ multiplex PCR; TCRdb's copy has only in-frame clones and lacks some. The sample has 71,000 or so clones, around 80% seen once. The source was CD4+ or CD8+ T cells sorted from blood, collected in a trial of the OX40 agonist ivuxolimab. These TCRs come from an adult with an advanced solid tumor such as melanoma, head and neck, liver or kidney cancer.

This chain connects TRBV6-1 to TRBJ1-2; no clear D gene. This CDR3 region has 13 residues. Trimming pared 6 bases from V and 8 bases from J, leaving 16 bases between. Germline values: CDR1 MNHNS, CDR2 SASEGT. Here the CDR3 DNA reads TGTGCCAGCAGGACGAGGGCGGCCGGCGGCTACACCTTC. It codes for CASRTRAAGGYTF.

CDR3 sequence reads: CASSTGTWYEQYF. The CDR3 DNA follows: TGTGCCAGCAGTACCGGGACTTGGTACGAGCAGTACTTC. This chain uses TRBV7-9 with TRBJ2-7; TRBD2 might be the D (6 bases). Trimming took off 6 bases at V and 4 bases at J, with 13 bases between the two ends. Germline lookup yields CDR1 SEHNR and CDR2 FQNEAQ (reference sequence). This CDR3 is 13 amino acids long.

The rearrangement links TRBV13 to TRBJ1-1; D gene uncertain. This CDR3 contains 15 residues. Germline-derived CDR1 and CDR2 are PRHDT and FYEKMQ (reference sequence). V lost 5 bases to trimming and J lost 1 base, with 14 bases between them. This CDR3 reads CASSSAGLRNTEAFF. For the CDR3, the DNA is TGTGCCAGCAGCAGTGCGGGGTTGCGGAACACTGAAGCTTTCTTT.

The V and J genes are TRBV19 and TRBJ2-2, with 8 bases lining up with TRBD1. The CDR3 has 13 residues. CDR1 and CDR2 from the germline V gene are LNHDA and SQIVND (reference sequence). V lost 10 bases and J lost 4; bases outside the gene matches: 5. For the CDR3, the DNA is TGTGCCACCCTGGACAGGGTCACCGGGGAGCTGTTTTTT. Translated: CATLDRVTGELFF.

V and J are TRBV5-5 and TRBJ2-7; D call uncertain. Germline CDR1 SGHKS, CDR2 YYEKEE (reference sequence). This CDR3 is 14 amino acids long. Trimming removed 1 base from V and 2 bases from J, with 10 bases in between. The CDR3 DNA reads TGTGCCAGCAGCTTGTTAAGTGAAACCTACGAGCAGTACTTC. It translates to CASSLLSETYEQYF.

V is TRBV4-1 and J is TRBJ1-5; D unclear. Per germline, CDR1 MGHRA and CDR2 YSYEKL. Trimming shortened V by 1 base and J by 1 base, and 8 bases separated the two germline ends. The CDR3 consists of 15 residues. This chain's CDR3 is CASSQAAGSNQPQHF. CDR3 sequence (DNA): TGCGCCAGCAGCCAAGCAGCCGGAAGCAATCAGCCCCAGCATTTT.

The V call is TRBV7-2, the J call TRBJ1-1, with D maybe TRBD1 (5 bases). Per the germline V gene, CDR1 is SGHTA and CDR2 is FQGNSA. Between the trimmed V and J ends, which lost 5 bases and 11 bases, there was a span of 21 bases. This CDR3 has 14 residues. In DNA, the CDR3 is TGTGCCAGCAGCCCCGGAGGGACCCCGATTTTGGCTTTCTTT. This encodes CASSPGGTPILAFF.

There are a few counts of this clone. The chain links TRBV7-8 to TRBJ2-1, with 10 bases fitting TRBD1. This CDR3 contains 16 residues. V dropped 5 bases and J dropped 8; count of bases not matched to a gene: 12. CDR1 and CDR2 (germline): SGHVS, FQNEAQ. CDR3 sequence: CASSQIGQGVADEQFF. In DNA form, the CDR3 reads TGTGCCAGCAGCCAAATCGGACAGGGGGTGGCAGATGAGCAGTTCTTC.

This sequence joins TRBV10-3 and TRBJ1-5; possible D gene TRBD1, 6 bases. This CDR3 comprises 14 residues. Germline V gene sequence: CDR1 ENHRY, CDR2 SYGVKD. The V end lost 10 bases, the J end lost 4 bases, and 17 bases lay between the germline ends. CDR3 sequence: CATLDGGPNQPQHF. The CDR3 DNA reads as TGTGCCACGCTTGACGGGGGCCCTAATCAGCCCCAGCATTTT.

The CDR3 is CASSLRDTYEQYF. Written as DNA, the CDR3 is TGTGCCAGCAGCCTTAGAGACACCTACGAGCAGTACTTC. The gene calls are TRBV5-6 and TRBJ2-7; the D is unclear. Germline CDR1 and CDR2: SGHDT and YYEEEE. The CDR3 sequence is 13 residues long. Deletions cut 4 bases from V and 2 bases from J, with 10 bases between.

The chain employs TRBV4-1 and TRBJ2-5, with no clear D. CDR3 length: 14 residues. Trimming removed 1 base from V and 7 bases from J, with 13 bases in between. CDR1 is MGHRA, CDR2 YSYEKL, per germline. This CDR3 is CASSQVTGLGTQYF. CDR3 DNA sequence: TGCGCCAGCAGCCAAGTCACTGGATTAGGGACCCAGTACTTC.

The J gene is TRBJ2-3, the V gene TRBV2; 8 bases align to TRBD2. The CDR3 has 15 residues. Looked up from germline, CDR1 is SNHLY and CDR2 is FYNNEI. J lost 0 bases, V lost 5 bases, and 4 bases had no gene match. The DNA for the CDR3 is TGTGCCAGCAGTCGAGCGGGGGAGAGCACAGATACGCAGTATTTT. Encoded protein: CASSRAGESTDTQYF.

This chain uses TRBV28 with TRBJ1-5, with a possible D match to TRBD1 (6 bases). The CDR3 has 14 amino acids. Trimming stripped 1 base from V and 6 bases from J, with 10 bases between. CDR1 and CDR2 from the germline V gene are MDHEN and SYDVKM. The CDR3 coding sequence is TGTGCCAGCAGTTTATCCCGGGGGCGTCAGCCCCAGCATTTT. Translated, it gives CASSLSRGRQPQHF.

V and J are TRBV9 and TRBJ2-7; D perhaps matches TRBD1 (5 bases). In germline, CDR1 is SGDLS, CDR2 YYNGEE. The CDR3 spans 15 residues. V lost 0 bases to trimming and J lost 0 bases, with 10 bases between them. The CDR3 is CASSVDPTVSYEQYF. The CDR3 bases are TGTGCCAGCAGCGTAGACCCGACAGTCTCCTACGAGCAGTACTTC.